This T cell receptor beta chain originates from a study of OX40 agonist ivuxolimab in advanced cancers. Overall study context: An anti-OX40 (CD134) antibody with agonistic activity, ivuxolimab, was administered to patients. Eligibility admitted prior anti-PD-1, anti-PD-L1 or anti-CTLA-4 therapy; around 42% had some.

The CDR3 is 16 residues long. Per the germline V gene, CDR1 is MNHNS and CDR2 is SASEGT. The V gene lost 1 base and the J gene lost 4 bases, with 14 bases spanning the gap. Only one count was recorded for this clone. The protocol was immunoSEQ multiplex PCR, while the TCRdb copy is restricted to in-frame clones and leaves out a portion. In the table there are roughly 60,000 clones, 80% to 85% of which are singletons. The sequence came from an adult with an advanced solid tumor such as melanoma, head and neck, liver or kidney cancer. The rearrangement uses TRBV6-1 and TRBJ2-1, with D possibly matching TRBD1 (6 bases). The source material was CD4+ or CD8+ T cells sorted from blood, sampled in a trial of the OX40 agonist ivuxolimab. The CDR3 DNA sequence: TGTGCCAGCAGTGAAGTTGCCCACACAGGGTACAATGAGCAGTTCTTC. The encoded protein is CASSEVAHTGYNEQFF.